This TCR beta chain was sequenced during a study of a mutant IDH1 vaccine in newly diagnosed glioma. Across the whole study: There were eight vaccinations for patients, given in weeks 1, 3, 5, 7, 11, 15, 19 and 23. Former treatment meant radiotherapy, temozolomide, or both; the majority had gotten both. Investigators started vaccination 4-6 weeks after radiotherapy alone, or with temozolomide cycles. General study points: Altogether, almost 95% of patients exhibited vaccine-induced immune responses.

The table came from immunoSEQ multiplex PCR; TCRdb's copy has only in-frame clones and leaves some out. The sample consists of 77,000 or so clones, more than 70% of them appearing once. The V and J ends lost 0 bases and 2 bases, in that order; junction bases with no gene match: 13. This CDR3 is 19 amino acids long. The V gene's germline CDR1 is SGDLS and CDR2 YYNGEE. Worth noting for this clone: Its antigen remains unidentified.

The time point here: week 23, last vaccination. In every dose of vaccine, 300 ug of mutant IDH1 20-mer peptide was given alongside topical imiquimod. The V call is TRBV9, the J call TRBJ1-3, with TRBD1 matching over 8 bases. This TCR was sampled from a woman in her forties or fifties with glioma. This specimen was PBMCs, taken from a glioma patient whose treatment included an IDH1 peptide vaccine. CDR3 bases: TGTGCCAGCAGCGTAGCTCCCGGACAGGGTTCTCTTGCTGGAAACACCATATATTTT. Translated: CASSVAPGQGSLAGNTIYF.